This T cell receptor beta chain was documented in a study of blood T cell repertoires in COVID-19. Study-wide context: The cDNA or gDNA used as material had been derived from T cells, B-cell-depleted T cells, or PBMCs.

Authors' methods: For nucleated cells, counts were estimated from reference gene primer amplification. This table comes from immunoSEQ multiplex PCR, and its TCRdb copy is limited to in-frame clones, with some not included. That table is the source of V, J and clone size, and D and trimming were worked out from the DNA. Of 43,000 or so clones listed, roughly 80% are singletons. The receptor comes from a woman aged 60 to 75 with acute or convalescent COVID-19. The sequencing sample was made of peripheral blood.

Written as DNA, the CDR3 is TGTGCCAGCAGTCCATACAGGGTAGATCAGCCCCAGCATTTT. This encodes CASSPYRVDQPQHF. J is TRBJ1-5 and V is TRBV27; perhaps TRBD1 as D (6 bases). The CDR3 is 14 residues long. From germline, CDR1 is MNHEY and CDR2 SMNVEV (reference sequence). Trimming cost V 5 bases and J 5 bases, with 13 bases left between them.